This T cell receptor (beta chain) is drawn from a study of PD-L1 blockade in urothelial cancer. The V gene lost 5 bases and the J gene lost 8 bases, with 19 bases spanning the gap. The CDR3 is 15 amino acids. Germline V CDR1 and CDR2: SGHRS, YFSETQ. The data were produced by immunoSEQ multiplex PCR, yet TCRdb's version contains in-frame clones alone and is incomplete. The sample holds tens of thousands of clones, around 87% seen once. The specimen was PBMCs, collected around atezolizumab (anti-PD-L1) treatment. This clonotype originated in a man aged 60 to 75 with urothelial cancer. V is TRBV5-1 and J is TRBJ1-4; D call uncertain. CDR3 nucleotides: TGCGCCAGCAGTCTGTACGGGGTTGCTGGGGAAAAACTGTTTTTT. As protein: CASSLYGVAGEKLFF.